The present T cell receptor beta chain was sequenced within a study of PD-L1 blockade in urothelial cancer. Study-wide background: At 3 weeks (second dose) and 6 weeks after starting treatment, blood was analyzed.

Assay used: immunoSEQ multiplex PCR; TCRdb lists only in-frame clones, some missing. The table includes roughly 130,000 clones, approximately 88% detected once. The CDR3 loop spans 15 amino acids. Trimming took off 3 bases at V and 3 bases at J, with 14 bases between the two ends. Per germline, CDR1 SNHLY and CDR2 FYNNEI. Time point noted: pretreatment peripheral blood. This clonotype originated in a man in his fifties with urothelial cancer. The J gene is TRBJ1-1, the V gene TRBV2, with a possible D match to TRBD1 (6 bases). This specimen was PBMCs, taken around atezolizumab (anti-PD-L1) treatment. Here the CDR3 reads CASSDPTGSHTEAFF. The CDR3 DNA sequence: TGTGCCAGCAGTGACCCGACAGGATCCCACACTGAAGCTTTCTTT. The complete variable domain, with remaining parts taken from reference TRBV2 and TRBJ1-1, reads EPEVTQTPSHQVTQMGQEVILRCVPISNHLYFYWYRQILGQKVEFLVSFYNNEISEKSEIFDDQFSVERPDGSNFTLKIRSTKLEDSAMYFCASSDPTGSHTEAFFGQGTRLTVV.